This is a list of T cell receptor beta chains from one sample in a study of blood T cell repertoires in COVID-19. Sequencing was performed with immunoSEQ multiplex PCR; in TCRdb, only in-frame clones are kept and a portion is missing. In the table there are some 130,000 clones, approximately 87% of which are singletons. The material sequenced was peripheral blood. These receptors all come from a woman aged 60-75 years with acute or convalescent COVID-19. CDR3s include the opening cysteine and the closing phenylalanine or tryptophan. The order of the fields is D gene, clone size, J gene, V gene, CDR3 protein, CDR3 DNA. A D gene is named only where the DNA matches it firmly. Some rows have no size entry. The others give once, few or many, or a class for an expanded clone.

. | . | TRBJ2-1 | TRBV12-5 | CASGLVPPGNEQFF | TGTGCTAGTGGTTTGGTCCCCCCAGGGAATGAGCAGTTCTTC
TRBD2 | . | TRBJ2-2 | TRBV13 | CASSLSSGLAGSGELFF | TGTGCCAGCAGCTTAAGCTCGGGCCTAGCGGGATCCGGGGAGCTGTTTTTT
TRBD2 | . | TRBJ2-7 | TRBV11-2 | CASSPKGASGSYEQYF | TGTGCCAGCAGCCCAAAGGGGGCTAGCGGGAGTTACGAGCAGTACTTC
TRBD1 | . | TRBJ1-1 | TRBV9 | CASSGQGFGEAFF | TGTGCCAGCAGCGGACAGGGATTTGGGGAAGCTTTCTTT
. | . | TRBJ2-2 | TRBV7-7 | CASSPATGNTGELFF | TGTGCTAGCAGCCCAGCGACAGGGAACACCGGGGAGCTGTTTTTT
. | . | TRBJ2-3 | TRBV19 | CASMGHTDTQYF | TGTGCCAGTATGGGACACACAGATACGCAGTATTTT
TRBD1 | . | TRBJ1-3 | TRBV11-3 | CASSPGQGPGNTIYF | TGTGCCAGCAGCCCCGGACAGGGGCCTGGAAACACCATATATTTT
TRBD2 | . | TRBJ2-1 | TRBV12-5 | CASGREVGYNEQFF | TGTGCCTCGGGGCGGGAGGTGGGATACAATGAGCAGTTCTTC
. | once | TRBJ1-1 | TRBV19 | CASSKAVLQNTEAFF | TGTGCCAGTAGTAAAGCGGTCCTTCAGAACACTGAAGCTTTCTTT
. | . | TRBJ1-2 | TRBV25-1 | CASSAHTRINMGYTF | TGTGCCAGCAGTGCCCACACCCGAATAAATATGGGCTACACCTTC
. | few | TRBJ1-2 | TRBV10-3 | CAISESAGRGYTF | TGTGCCATCAGTGAGTCGGCAGGCCGCGGCTACACCTTC
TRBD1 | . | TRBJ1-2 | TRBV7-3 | CASSLRPSGQGAGYTF | TGTGCCAGCAGCTTAAGGCCTTCCGGGCAGGGGGCTGGCTACACCTTC
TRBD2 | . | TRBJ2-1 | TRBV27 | CASKYIAGGYNEQFF | TGTGCCAGCAAGTACATAGCGGGAGGCTACAATGAGCAGTTCTTC
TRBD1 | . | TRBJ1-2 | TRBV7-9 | CASSLYPGQALLYGYTF | TGTGCCAGCAGCTTATACCCGGGACAGGCCCTCCTCTATGGCTACACCTTC
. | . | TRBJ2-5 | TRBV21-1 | CASSKAGTVMQETQYF | TGTGCCAGCAGCAAAGCGGGGACAGTAATGCAAGAGACCCAGTACTTC
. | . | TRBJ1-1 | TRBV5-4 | CASSSTQDMNTEAFF | TGTGCCAGCAGCAGTACACAGGACATGAACACTGAAGCTTTCTTT
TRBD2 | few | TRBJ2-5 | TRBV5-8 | CASSLGLAGGLQETQYF | TGTGCCAGCAGCTTAGGACTAGCGGGAGGGCTGCAAGAGACCCAGTACTTC
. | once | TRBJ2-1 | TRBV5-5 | CASSLLTGGEQFF | TGTGCCAGCAGCCTTCTAACCGGGGGTGAGCAGTTCTTC
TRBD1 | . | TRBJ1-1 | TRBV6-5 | CASSYGQAVGKTEAFF | TGTGCCAGCAGTTACGGACAGGCCGTAGGTAAGACTGAAGCTTTCTTT
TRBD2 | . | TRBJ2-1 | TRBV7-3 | CASSQTPPGLAGNYEQFF | TGTGCCAGCAGTCAAACACCCCCAGGACTAGCGGGAAATTATGAGCAGTTCTTC
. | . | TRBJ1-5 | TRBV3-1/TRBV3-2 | CASSQSVQASQPQHF | TGTGCCAGCAGCCAATCGGTCCAGGCATCTCAGCCCCAGCATTTT
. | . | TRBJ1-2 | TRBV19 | CASASGVGFNYGYTF | TGTGCCAGTGCCTCGGGGGTAGGCTTTAACTATGGCTACACCTTC
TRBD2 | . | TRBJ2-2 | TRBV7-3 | CASSFPAGGTGELFF | TGTGCCAGCAGCTTTCCAGCGGGAGGGACCGGGGAGCTGTTTTTT
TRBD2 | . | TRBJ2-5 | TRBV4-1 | CASSQVSGLAETQYF | TGCGCCAGCAGCCAAGTATCGGGACTAGCAGAGACCCAGTACTTC
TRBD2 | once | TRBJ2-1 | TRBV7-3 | CASTQFPGLAGAGEQFF | TGTGCCAGCACCCAATTCCCGGGACTAGCGGGAGCAGGAGAGCAGTTCTTC
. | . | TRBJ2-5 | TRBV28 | CASSSSNPGQTNQETQYF | TGTGCCAGCAGTTCGTCGAATCCGGGTCAGACGAACCAAGAGACCCAGTACTTC
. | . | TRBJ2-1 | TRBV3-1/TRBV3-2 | CASSQRGGYNEQFF | TGTGCCAGCAGCCAGAGAGGGGGCTACAATGAGCAGTTCTTC
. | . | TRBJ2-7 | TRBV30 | CAWSPGGFLYEQYF | TGTGCCTGGAGTCCAGGAGGGTTTCTCTACGAGCAGTACTTC
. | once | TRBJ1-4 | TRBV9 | CASSPPASEKLFF | TGTGCCAGCAGCCCCCCCGCTAGCGAAAAACTGTTTTTT
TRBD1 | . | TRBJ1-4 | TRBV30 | CAWRYPLGGRSEKLFF | TGTGCCTGGAGATATCCCCTAGGGGGCAGGAGTGAAAAACTGTTTTTT
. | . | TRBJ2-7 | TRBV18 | CASSPGTQVTYEQYF | TGTGCCAGCTCACCAGGTACACAGGTAACCTACGAGCAGTACTTC
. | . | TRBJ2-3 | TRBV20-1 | CSASRGTGTDTQYF | TGCAGTGCTAGTCGGGGGACCGGCACAGATACGCAGTATTTT
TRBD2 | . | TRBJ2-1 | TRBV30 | CAWTQLANEQFF | TGTGCCTGGACCCAACTAGCGAATGAGCAGTTCTTC
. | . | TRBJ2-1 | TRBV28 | CASSLLQLLSNEQFF | TGTGCCAGCAGTTTGTTACAGCTTTTGTCCAATGAGCAGTTCTTC
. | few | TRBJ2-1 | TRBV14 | CASSQAPGSSINEQFF | TGTGCCAGCAGCCAAGCCCCGGGTAGCTCGATCAATGAGCAGTTCTTC
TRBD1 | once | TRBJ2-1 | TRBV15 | CATSRGDRGRGWGYEQFF | TGTGCCACCAGCAGAGGCGACAGGGGGCGAGGCTGGGGGTATGAGCAGTTCTTC
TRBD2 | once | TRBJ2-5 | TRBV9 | CASSVATSGGYQETQYF | TGTGCCAGCAGCGTAGCTACTAGCGGAGGATACCAAGAGACCCAGTACTTC
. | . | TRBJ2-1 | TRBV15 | CATSRDRGGGNEQFF | TGTGCCACCAGCAGAGACAGGGGAGGGGGTAATGAGCAGTTCTTC
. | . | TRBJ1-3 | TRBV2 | CASRGGNTGNTIYF | TGTGCCAGCAGAGGGGGAAATACTGGAAACACCATATATTTT
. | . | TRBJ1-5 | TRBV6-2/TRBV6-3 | CASSYSSQPQHF | TGTGCCAGCAGTTACTCCAGTCAGCCCCAGCATTTT